Presented here are 26 T cell receptor beta chains from one specimen sequenced in a study of cytomegalovirus exposure and HLA in healthy donors. Clones were read by immunoSEQ multiplex PCR, and TCRdb kept only the in-frame ones, dropping some. The sample shows some 340,000 clones, about 85% of them seen only once. The specimen sequenced was PBMCs. The receptor source for this set is a woman aged 25 to 39 in good health and CMV-seropositive.

V gene TRBV30 combines with J gene TRBJ1-2; D not resolved. The CDR3 length is 14 residues. Trimming left V 1 base short and J 1 base short, with 10 bases between. Looked up from germline, CDR1 is GTSNPN and CDR2 is SVGIG (reference sequence). CDR3 in amino acids: CAWSGVQLNYGYTF. The CDR3 nucleotides are TGTGCCTGGAGTGGGGTACAGCTTAACTATGGCTACACCTTC.

The chain employs TRBV6-5 and TRBJ2-7; TRBD1 aligns across 8 bases. This CDR3 has 16 residues. CDR1 and CDR2 from the germline V gene are MNHEY and SVGAGI. After removal of 2 bases from V and 5 bases from J, the junction contained 11 bases not matched to a gene. The CDR3 reads CASSYRGRGRSDEQYF. CDR3 nucleotides: TGTGCCAGCAGTTACCGCGGCAGGGGGCGCTCGGACGAGCAGTACTTC.

This chain links TRBV28 with TRBJ2-7; D ambiguous. The CDR3 has 14 amino acids. V was trimmed by 4 bases and J by 0 bases, leaving 10 bases between them. CDR1 and CDR2 from the germline V gene are MDHEN and SYDVKM. The CDR3 DNA reads TGTGCCAGCAGTTATACCAGTAACTCCTACGAGCAGTACTTC. Translation: CASSYTSNSYEQYF.

The J gene is TRBJ2-2, the V gene TRBV7-8; TRBD1 aligns across 8 bases. V dropped 5 bases and J dropped 6; count of bases not matched to a gene: 8. Per germline, CDR1 SGHVS and CDR2 FQNEAQ. The length of the CDR3 is 15 residues. In nucleotides, the CDR3 is TGTGCCAGCAGCGACGGCAGGACAGGGTCCGGGGAGCTGTTTTTT. Translation gives CASSDGRTGSGELFF.

The rearrangement links TRBV5-1 to TRBJ1-4, with TRBD1 as a possible D gene (5 bases). Germline CDR1 reads SGHRS; CDR2 reads YFSETQ. The CDR3 loop spans 15 amino acids. The V gene lost 4 bases and the J gene lost 0 bases, with 10 bases spanning the gap. Here the CDR3 DNA reads TGCGCCAGCAGCAAGGGGACTGCAACTAATGAAAAACTGTTTTTT. It encodes CASSKGTATNEKLFF.

The chain is built from TRBV5-6 and TRBJ1-5; possibly TRBD1 for D (5 bases). CDR3 length: 14 amino acids. Trimming left V 0 bases short and J 7 bases short, with 11 bases between. Germline CDR1 and CDR2: SGHDT and YYEEEE. DNA of the CDR3: TGTGCCAGCAGCTTGGATAGGGGCGGACAGCCCCAGCATTTT. This translates into CASSLDRGGQPQHF.

V gene TRBV15 combines with J gene TRBJ2-7; TRBD1 is a possible D gene (6 bases). The V end was cut by 0 bases, the J end by 3 bases, with 15 bases between. CDR1 LNHNV and CDR2 YYDKDF come from the germline V gene (reference sequence). This CDR3 region has 16 residues. CDR3 nucleotide sequence: TGTGCCACCAGCAGAGAGATCGGACAGTTTGGCTACGAGCAGTACTTC. Translation: CATSREIGQFGYEQYF.

The chain couples TRBV27 to TRBJ2-1; either TRBD1 or TRBD2 may fit D (5 bases each). With 5 bases removed from V and 9 bases from J, the gap between germline ends came to 14 bases. The CDR3 length is 13 residues. Germline CDR1 is MNHEY and CDR2 is SMNVEV (reference sequence). In DNA form, the CDR3 reads TGTGCCAGCAGTCTCTACGGGGCTAGTGAGCAGTTCTTC. Its translation is CASSLYGASEQFF.

In its sample, this clone was seen a few times. V is TRBV4-1 and J is TRBJ1-6; D not certain. The V and J ends lost 1 base and 9 bases respectively, with 10 bases between them. This CDR3 comprises 14 residues. The germline CDR1 and CDR2 sequences are MGHRA and YSYEKL. The CDR3 here is CASSQAGSSSPLHF. The CDR3 coding sequence is TGCGCCAGCAGCCAAGCGGGTTCGAGTTCACCCCTCCACTTT.

This sequence joins TRBV4-3 and TRBJ1-2; D call uncertain. CDR1 and CDR2 (germline): LGHNA, YSLEER. The CDR3 totals 16 residues. V was pared by 0 bases and J by 1 base, with 12 bases between. The CDR3 sequence is CASSQEYRAYNYGYTF. The CDR3 DNA reads TGCGCCAGCAGCCAAGAATACAGAGCATATAACTATGGCTACACCTTC.

The J gene is TRBJ2-1, the V gene TRBV6-5; 8 bases map to TRBD2. Trimming took 8 bases from V and 7 from J; bases not matched to a gene: 13. Germline V lookup: CDR1 MNHEY, CDR2 SVGAGI. This CDR3 is built from 15 residues. The CDR3 DNA reads TGTGCCAGCCTGGGCCGCGGGAGGTCGAGGAATGAGCAGTTCTTC. It translates to CASLGRGRSRNEQFF.

The chain couples TRBV7-8 to TRBJ1-1, with D possibly being TRBD1 (5 bases). V was clipped by 5 bases and J by 0 bases, with 16 bases between them. The germline gives CDR1 SGHVS, CDR2 FQNEAQ. This CDR3 region has 16 residues. The CDR3: CASSTLWGTLNTEAFF. The DNA for the CDR3 is TGTGCCAGCAGCACCTTGTGGGGGACCCTGAACACTGAAGCTTTCTTT. Full variable domain (remainder filled in from reference TRBV7-8 and TRBJ1-1): GAGVSQSPRYKVAKRGQDVALRCDPISGHVSLFWYQQALGQGPEFLTYFQNEAQLDKSGLPSDRFFAERPEGSVSTLKIQRTQQEDSAVYLCASSTLWGTLNTEAFFGQGTRLTVV.

The chain has TRBV30 and TRBJ1-4; D remains ambiguous. Germline V gene sequence: CDR1 GTSNPN, CDR2 SVGIG (reference sequence). Trimming shortened V by 3 bases and J by 8 bases, and 10 bases separated the two germline ends. The CDR3 sequence is 12 residues long. This chain's CDR3 is CAWRRGGEKLFF. Written as DNA, the CDR3 is TGTGCCTGGAGGCGTGGTGGAGAAAAACTGTTTTTT.

This sequence joins TRBV2 and TRBJ1-4; D ambiguous. Germline V lookup: CDR1 SNHLY, CDR2 FYNNEI. This CDR3 has 13 amino acids. V gave up 4 bases and J gave up 8 bases, with 11 bases separating them. The CDR3 sequence is CASSARVGEKLFF. The CDR3 DNA sequence: TGTGCCAGCAGTGCAAGGGTAGGAGAAAAACTGTTTTTT.

The V call is TRBV27, the J call TRBJ2-5; D not resolved. The V and J ends lost 0 bases and 5 bases respectively, with 10 bases between them. The CDR3 is made up of 14 amino acids. Looked up from germline, CDR1 is MNHEY and CDR2 is SMNVEV (reference sequence). The CDR3 DNA reads TGTGCCAGCAGTTTATCCACAGTGCGGGAGACCCAGTACTTC. Encoded protein: CASSLSTVRETQYF.

CDR3 in DNA: TGTGCCAGCAGCCTACAGGGATACAATGAGCAGTTCTTC. The encoded protein is CASSLQGYNEQFF. The rearrangement links TRBV7-3 to TRBJ2-1, with a tentative D call TRBD1 (6 bases). V was clipped by 5 bases and J by 4 bases, with 9 bases between them. Germline CDR1 reads SGHTA; CDR2 reads FQGTGA. The CDR3 is made up of 13 amino acids.

In its sample, this clone was seen once. The rearrangement joins TRBV28 to TRBJ2-7; D gene ambiguous. Trimming cost V 6 bases and J 0 bases, with 12 bases left between them. The germline gives CDR1 MDHEN, CDR2 SYDVKM. This CDR3 is 14 amino acids long. CDR3 DNA: TGTGCCAGCAGCCTGTCCGGAATCTCCTACGAGCAGTACTTC. Its translation is CASSLSGISYEQYF.

The table lists this clone with a count of one. The V and J genes are TRBV27 and TRBJ2-7; 7 nucleotides match TRBD1. Germline CDR1 is MNHEY and CDR2 is SMNVEV (reference sequence). This CDR3 region has 13 residues. Trimming removed 3 bases from V and 3 bases from J; junction bases left unmatched: 2. The CDR3 DNA is TGTGCCAGCAGTTTGTACAGGGGCTACGAGCAGTACTTC. Translation: CASSLYRGYEQYF.

The rearrangement uses TRBV5-1 and TRBJ2-2, with 8 positions matching TRBD1. Trimming at V came to 4 bases and at J to 1 base, leaving 3 bases not matched to a gene. The CDR3 has 15 amino acids. Per the germline V gene, CDR1 is SGHRS and CDR2 is YFSETQ. CDR3 in DNA: TGCGCCAGCAGCATTGGGACAGGGAACACCGGGGAGCTGTTTTTT. As protein: CASSIGTGNTGELFF.

The V call is TRBV28, the J call TRBJ1-1; 9 bases agree with TRBD1. Trimming removed 6 bases from V and 5 bases from J; junction bases left unmatched: 4. Per germline, CDR1 MDHEN and CDR2 SYDVKM. The CDR3 covers 13 residues. In DNA form, the CDR3 reads TGTGCCAGCAGAACAGGGGGCGGAACTGAAGCTTTCTTT. Translated, it gives CASRTGGGTEAFF. Full variable domain (remainder filled in from reference TRBV28 and TRBJ1-1): DVKVTQSSRYLVKRTGEKVFLECVQDMDHENMFWYRQDPGLGLRLIYFSYDVKMKEKGDIPEGYSVSREKKERFSLILESASTNQTSMYLCASRTGGGTEAFFGQGTRLTVV.

This chain uses TRBV7-9 with TRBJ2-7; D is undetermined. V shed 2 bases and J shed 2 bases, with 4 bases lying between them. Germline-derived CDR1 and CDR2 are SEHNR and FQNEAQ (reference sequence). The CDR3 totals 12 residues. The CDR3 here is CASSLTPYEQYF. CDR3 coding DNA: TGTGCCAGCAGCTTAACGCCCTACGAGCAGTACTTC.

The chain has TRBV5-4 and TRBJ2-2; D is perhaps TRBD1 or TRBD2 (5 bases each). From germline, CDR1 is SGHNT and CDR2 YYREEE (reference sequence). V was trimmed by 8 bases and J by 5 bases, leaving 16 bases between them. CDR3 length: 14 amino acids. CDR3: CASAPPWGTGELFF. CDR3 in DNA: TGTGCCAGTGCCCCCCCGTGGGGGACCGGGGAGCTGTTTTTT. Variable domain in full (rest from reference TRBV5-4 and TRBJ2-2): ETGVTQSPTHLIKTRGQQVTLRCSSQSGHNTVSWYQQALGQGPQFIFQYYREEENGRGNFPPRFSGLQFPNYSSELNVNALELDDSALYLCASAPPWGTGELFFGEGSRLTVL.

The chain is built from TRBV29-1 and TRBJ2-3; TRBD2 is a possible D gene (7 bases). Germline CDR1 reads SQVTM; CDR2 reads ANQGSEA. The CDR3 runs 13 residues. Trimming pared 6 bases from V and 3 bases from J, leaving 13 bases between. The CDR3 sequence is CSVRRGRTDTQYF. DNA of the CDR3: TGCAGCGTGCGGCGGGGGCGAACAGATACGCAGTATTTT.

The chain employs TRBV5-1 and TRBJ1-2; D gene uncertain. This CDR3 has 16 residues. Deletions cut 4 bases from V and 4 bases from J, with 20 bases between. Germline assignment: CDR1 SGHRS and CDR2 YFSETQ. The CDR3 region has the DNA TGCGCCAGCAGCCCCGAGGGCCGAACCGCAGGCTATGGCTACACCTTC. It specifies CASSPEGRTAGYGYTF. The entire variable domain, with the rest obtained from reference TRBV5-1 and TRBJ1-2, is as follows: KAGVTQTPRYLIKTRGQQVTLSCSPISGHRSVSWYQQTPGQGLQFLFEYFSETQRNKGNFPGRFSGRQFSNSRSEMNVSTLELGDSALYLCASSPEGRTAGYGYTFGSGTRLTVV.

The gene calls are TRBV19 and TRBJ1-5, with 8 bases aligning to TRBD1. The CDR3 is 13 amino acids. Germline-derived CDR1 and CDR2 are LNHDA and SQIVND (reference sequence). Germline trimming cut 6 bases from V and 2 bases from J; bases unmatched to any gene: 0. The CDR3 reads CASRGQGNQPQHF. In nucleotides, the CDR3 is TGTGCCAGTAGGGGACAGGGCAATCAGCCCCAGCATTTT. Based on the CDR3 plus reference TRBV19 and TRBJ1-5, the full variable domain is DGGITQSPKYLFRKEGQNVTLSCEQNLNHDAMYWYRQDPGQGLRLIYYSQIVNDFQKGDIAEGYSVSREKKESFPLTVTSAQKNPTAFYLCASRGQGNQPQHFGDGTRLSIL.

The chain couples TRBV5-6 to TRBJ2-2, with 8 bases identical to TRBD1. The V segment lost 2 bases and the J segment 8 bases; nucleotides outside the gene matches: 8. This CDR3 is built from 15 residues. Germline V gene lookup returns CDR1 SGHDT and CDR2 YYEEEE. The CDR3 sequence is CASSFGTGVGGELFF. CDR3 nucleotide sequence: TGTGCCAGCAGCTTCGGGACAGGAGTAGGAGGGGAGCTGTTTTTT.